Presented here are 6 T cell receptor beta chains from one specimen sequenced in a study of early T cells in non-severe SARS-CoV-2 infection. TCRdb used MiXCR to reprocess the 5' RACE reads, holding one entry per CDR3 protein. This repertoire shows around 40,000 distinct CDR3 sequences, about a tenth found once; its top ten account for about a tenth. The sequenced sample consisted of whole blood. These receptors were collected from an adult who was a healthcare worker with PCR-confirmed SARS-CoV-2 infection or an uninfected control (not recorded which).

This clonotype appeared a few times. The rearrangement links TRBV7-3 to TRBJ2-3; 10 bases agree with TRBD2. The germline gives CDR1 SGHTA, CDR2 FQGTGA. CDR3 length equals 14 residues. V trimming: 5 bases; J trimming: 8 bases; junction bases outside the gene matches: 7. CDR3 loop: CASSQASSGGTQYF. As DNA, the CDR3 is TGTGCCAGCAGCCAAGCCTCTAGCGGGGGTACGCAGTATTTT.

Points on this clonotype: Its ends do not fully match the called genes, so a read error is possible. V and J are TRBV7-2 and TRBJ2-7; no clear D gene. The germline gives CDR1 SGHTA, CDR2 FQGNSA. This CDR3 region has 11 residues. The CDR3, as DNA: TGTGTCAGCAGCTCCTCCTACGAGCAGTACTTC. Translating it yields CVSSSSYEQYF.

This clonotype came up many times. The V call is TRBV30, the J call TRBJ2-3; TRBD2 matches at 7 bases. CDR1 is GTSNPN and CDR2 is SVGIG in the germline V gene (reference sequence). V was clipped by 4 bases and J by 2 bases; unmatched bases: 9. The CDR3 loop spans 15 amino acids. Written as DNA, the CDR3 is TGTGCCTGGATGCTCCCCGGGGGGATCACAGATACGCAGTATTTT. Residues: CAWMLPGGITDTQYF.

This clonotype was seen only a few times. CDR3 region: CASRDIYSGNTIYF. The CDR3 region has the DNA TGTGCCAGCAGGGACATTTACTCTGGAAACACCATATATTTT. The chain combines TRBV27 with TRBJ1-3; D possibly corresponds to TRBD1 (5 bases). Trimming shortened V by 6 bases and J by 0 bases, and 9 bases separated the two germline ends. The germline CDR1 and CDR2 sequences are MNHEY and SMNVEV (reference sequence). The CDR3 is 14 residues long.

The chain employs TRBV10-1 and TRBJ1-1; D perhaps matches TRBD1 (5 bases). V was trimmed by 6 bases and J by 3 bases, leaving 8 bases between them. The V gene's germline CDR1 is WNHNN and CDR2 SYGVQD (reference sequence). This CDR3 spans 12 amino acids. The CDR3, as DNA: TGCGCCAGCAGACAGGTTGACACTGAAGCTTTCTTT. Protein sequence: CASRQVDTEAFF.

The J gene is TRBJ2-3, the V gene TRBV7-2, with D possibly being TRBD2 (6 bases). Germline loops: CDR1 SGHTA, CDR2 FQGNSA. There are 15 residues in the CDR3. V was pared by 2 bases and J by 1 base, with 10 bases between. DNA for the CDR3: TGTGCCAGCAGCTTAAGCCCTAGCGGCACAGATACGCAGTATTTT. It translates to CASSLSPSGTDTQYF. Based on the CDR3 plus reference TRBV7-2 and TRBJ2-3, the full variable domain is GAGVSQSPSNKVTEKGKDVELRCDPISGHTALYWYRQSLGQGLEFLIYFQGNSAPDKSGLPSDRFSAERTGGSVSTLTIQRTQQEDSAVYLCASSLSPSGTDTQYFGPGTRLTVL.